A single sample gave rise to the 30 T cell receptor beta chains below, sequenced in a study of control samples from healthy donors and cancer patients (dated by TCRdb to the early 2020s). Library preparation employed the immunoSEQ multiplex PCR assay. Sourced from immuneACCESS, this table was stored by TCRdb with only in-frame sequences that have V and J called. A share of the clones is absent; for the studies checked, an unresolved V gene accounts for under half, and the remainder has no known explanation. The sample data list 54,000 or so clones, and 85% to 95% of these were observed just once. The biggest ten clones account for 2% to 3% of the sample. The sequenced sample was blood. These receptors were taken from a man aged 25-45 years in good health.

A few counts support this clone. The rearrangement links TRBV27 to TRBJ1-5; D is unclear. This CDR3 region has 13 residues. Germline V gene sequence: CDR1 MNHEY, CDR2 SMNVEV (reference sequence). Between the trimmed V and J ends, which lost 2 bases and 3 bases, there was a span of 5 bases. CDR3 sequence (DNA): TGTGCCAGCAGTTTAAATCCCAATCAGCCCCAGCATTTT. Its translation is CASSLNPNQPQHF.

This chain links TRBV27 with TRBJ2-6, with no clear D. V was pared by 5 bases and J by 0 bases, with 11 bases between. The CDR3 runs to 16 residues. CDR1 and CDR2 (germline): MNHEY, SMNVEV (reference sequence). Here the CDR3 DNA reads TGTGCCAGCAGTGTGCGTGTTCACTCTGGGGCCAACGTCCTGACTTTC. This encodes CASSVRVHSGANVLTF.

The chain uses TRBV10-3 and TRBJ2-1, with 15 bases fitting TRBD2. V gave up 5 bases and J gave up 7 bases; unmatched junction bases: 9. The CDR3 length is 17 residues. Germline values: CDR1 ENHRY, CDR2 SYGVKD. The CDR3 loop reads CAISLEGLAGGSNEQFF. Here the CDR3 DNA reads TGTGCCATCAGTTTAGAGGGACTAGCGGGAGGTAGTAATGAGCAGTTCTTC.

This chain connects TRBV27 to TRBJ2-7; tentative D call: TRBD1 (6 bases). This CDR3 has 16 residues. Germline V gene sequence: CDR1 MNHEY, CDR2 SMNVEV (reference sequence). V gave up 0 bases and J gave up 3 bases, with 15 bases separating them. CDR3 protein: CASSLSGTPSYYEQYF. CDR3 in DNA: TGTGCCAGCAGTTTATCCGGGACACCCTCCTACTACGAGCAGTACTTC.

The gene calls are TRBV28 and TRBJ1-3; D gene uncertain. Deletions cut 5 bases from V and 4 bases from J, with 12 bases between. The CDR3 loop spans 14 amino acids. Looked up from germline, CDR1 is MDHEN and CDR2 is SYDVKM. CDR3 DNA sequence: TGTGCCAGCAGTGACGTTGGGTACGGAAACACCATATATTTT. Translating gives CASSDVGYGNTIYF. Using reference TRBV28 and TRBJ1-3 for the parts outside the CDR3, the full variable domain is DVKVTQSSRYLVKRTGEKVFLECVQDMDHENMFWYRQDPGLGLRLIYFSYDVKMKEKGDIPEGYSVSREKKERFSLILESASTNQTSMYLCASSDVGYGNTIYFGEGSWLTVV.

This chain links TRBV7-2 with TRBJ1-1; D not resolved. Trimming cost V 0 bases and J 0 bases, with 8 bases left between them. This CDR3 has 15 residues. Per germline, CDR1 SGHTA and CDR2 FQGNSA. CDR3 bases: TGTGCCAGCAGCTTAGCGCTACACATGAACACTGAAGCTTTCTTT. It codes for CASSLALHMNTEAFF.

Here the CDR3 reads CASGLSVGGTGNTIYF. The CDR3 DNA reads as TGTGCTAGTGGTTTGTCGGTGGGGGGGACTGGAAACACCATATATTTT. This chain joins TRBV12-5 and TRBJ1-3; D might be TRBD1 (5 bases). Trimming left V 2 bases short and J 2 bases short, with 13 bases between. In germline, CDR1 is LGHNT, CDR2 FRNRAP. The CDR3 is made up of 16 amino acids.

The V call is TRBV6-5, the J call TRBJ2-7; the D gene is possibly TRBD2 (8 bases). The V gene lost 7 bases and the J gene lost 7 bases, with 20 bases spanning the gap. Germline values: CDR1 MNHEY, CDR2 SVGAGI. The CDR3 runs to 14 residues. The CDR3 nucleotides are TGTGCCAGCACAGGGGGTACGGGGGGGAAAGAGCAGTACTTC. It is translated as CASTGGTGGKEQYF.

The rearrangement links TRBV11-1 to TRBJ2-3; unclear D gene. The CDR3 has 15 amino acids. V was clipped by 5 bases and J by 0 bases, with 12 bases between them. CDR1 is SGHAT and CDR2 is FQDESV in the germline V gene (reference sequence). The CDR3: CASSPMALSTDTQYF. The DNA for the CDR3 is TGTGCCAGCAGCCCAATGGCCCTTAGCACAGATACGCAGTATTTT.

This chain joins TRBV7-3 and TRBJ2-7; possible D gene TRBD2, 7 bases. Germline CDR1 and CDR2: SGHTA and FQGTGA. This CDR3 comprises 14 residues. V was pared by 1 base and J by 5 bases, with 12 bases between. The CDR3 reads CASSLRGGPHEQYF. The CDR3 coding sequence is TGTGCCAGCAGCTTAAGGGGGGGGCCCCACGAGCAGTACTTC.

The chain combines TRBV24-1 with TRBJ2-1, with 8 bases that match TRBD1. The germline CDR1 and CDR2 sequences are KGHDR and SFDVKD. J lost 6 bases, V lost 5 bases, and 5 bases had no gene match. The CDR3 runs 14 residues. The CDR3: CATSARGLGNEQFF. CDR3 sequence (DNA): TGTGCCACCAGTGCCAGGGGGCTAGGCAATGAGCAGTTCTTC.

The chain employs TRBV9 and TRBJ1-3; unclear D gene. Germline-derived CDR1 and CDR2 are SGDLS and YYNGEE. Trimming removed 0 bases from V and 0 bases from J, with 10 bases in between. This CDR3 is built from 16 residues. This chain's CDR3 is CASSVGSRSSGNTIYF. In nucleotides, the CDR3 is TGTGCCAGCAGCGTAGGAAGCCGAAGCTCTGGAAACACCATATATTTT.

This clone has a single count. The V call is TRBV5-4, the J call TRBJ2-5; TRBD2 agrees at 8 bases. This CDR3 contains 18 residues. Trimming cost V 3 bases and J 0 bases; bases outside gene matches: 13. The germline V gene has CDR1 SGHNT and CDR2 YYREEE (reference sequence). The CDR3 loop is CASSSGGTGFMYQETQYF. CDR3 coding DNA: TGTGCCAGCAGCTCGGGGGGGACCGGGTTCATGTACCAAGAGACCCAGTACTTC.

This chain uses TRBV7-9 with TRBJ2-5, with 10 bases fitting TRBD1. The CDR3 length is 17 residues. V gave up 5 bases and J gave up 1 base; unmatched junction bases: 10. Germline V CDR1 and CDR2: SEHNR, FQNEAQ (reference sequence). This chain's CDR3 is CASSPRTGGMGQETQYF. The CDR3 DNA follows: TGTGCCAGCAGCCCCCGGACAGGGGGAATGGGCCAAGAGACCCAGTACTTC.

The chain joins TRBV7-3 to TRBJ1-5; D ambiguous. There are 13 residues in the CDR3. The germline V gene has CDR1 SGHTA and CDR2 FQGTGA. The V and J ends lost 2 bases and 4 bases respectively, with 6 bases between them. The CDR3 bases are TGTGCCAGCAGCTTAGCAGAGAATCAGCCCCAGCATTTT. Translated, it gives CASSLAENQPQHF.

V is TRBV19 and J is TRBJ1-1; D gene unclear. Germline V CDR1 and CDR2: LNHDA, SQIVND (reference sequence). The CDR3 extends over 12 amino acids. Deletions cut 9 bases from V and 7 bases from J, with 15 bases between. CDR3 coding DNA: TGTGCCAGCATAGGGTCAGGTGGTGAAGCTTTCTTT. It specifies CASIGSGGEAFF.

J is TRBJ1-5 and V is TRBV9; a weak D match, TRBD1 (5 bases). This CDR3 comprises 13 residues. CDR1 and CDR2 (germline): SGDLS, YYNGEE. V lost 4 bases and J 3 bases, leaving 8 bases between the germline ends. The CDR3 bases are TGTGCCAGCAGCTCGGGACTCAATCAGCCCCAGCATTTT. Its translation is CASSSGLNQPQHF.

V is TRBV24-1 and J is TRBJ2-7; no firm D call. Deletions cut 3 bases from V and 5 bases from J, with 4 bases between. The CDR3 consists of 11 residues. Germline CDR1 reads KGHDR; CDR2 reads SFDVKD. The CDR3 bases are TGTGCCACCAGTGATACTCACGAGCAGTACTTC. It yields the protein CATSDTHEQYF.

The genes are TRBV6-6 and TRBJ2-7, with 7 bases identical to TRBD1. V was pared by 5 bases and J by 5 bases, with 18 bases of the junction left unmatched. Germline V CDR1 and CDR2: MNHNY, SVGAGI (reference sequence). The CDR3 is 17 amino acids. The CDR3 reads CASSPLAMTGWSHEQYF. The CDR3 DNA sequence: TGTGCCAGCAGTCCCCTGGCCATGACAGGGTGGAGCCACGAGCAGTACTTC.

This rearrangement joins TRBV6-5 to TRBJ1-5; tentative D call: TRBD1 (6 bases). Germline V gives CDR1 MNHEY, CDR2 SVGAGI. The ends were cut back, 10 bases at V and 3 bases at J, with 16 bases in the middle. This CDR3 contains 14 residues. The CDR3 sequence is CATSHGQHNQPQHF. The CDR3 DNA reads as TGTGCCACCAGCCACGGACAGCACAATCAGCCCCAGCATTTT.

This clone was picked up one time. The gene calls are TRBV6-1 and TRBJ2-6, with no clear D. From germline, CDR1 is MNHNS and CDR2 SASEGT. V lost 3 bases, J lost 0 bases, and 6 bases lay in between. This CDR3 spans 15 amino acids. CDR3: CASSEADSGANVLTF. DNA of the CDR3: TGTGCCAGCAGTGAGGCAGACTCTGGGGCCAACGTCCTGACTTTC.

For this clone: The junction departs from germline at one end; a sequencing error may be responsible. The chain carries TRBV28 and TRBJ2-5; unclear D gene. The CDR3 length is 11 residues. Germline V gene data show CDR1 as MDHEN and CDR2 as SYDVKM. CDR3 in DNA: TGTGCCAGCAGTCCCCAAAAGACCCAGTACTTC. Its protein product is CASSPQKTQYF.

This chain uses TRBV3-1 (or the pseudogene TRBV3-2) with TRBJ1-3; D gene uncertain. The ends were cut back, 1 base at V and 1 base at J, with 8 bases in the middle. This CDR3 is built from 15 residues. Germline CDR1 LGHDT, CDR2 YNNKEL (reference sequence). As DNA, the CDR3 is TGTGCCAGCAGCCAAGGTAGCAGATCTGGAAACACCATATATTTT. Its protein is CASSQGSRSGNTIYF.

The chain couples TRBV30 to TRBJ2-1, with D possibly TRBD2 on 5 matching bases. Per germline, CDR1 GTSNPN and CDR2 SVGIG (reference sequence). The V and J ends lost 5 bases and 0 bases respectively, with 14 bases between them. CDR3 length: 15 amino acids. This CDR3 reads CAWALAPSSYNEQFF. The CDR3 coding sequence is TGTGCCTGGGCTCTAGCCCCGAGCTCCTACAATGAGCAGTTCTTC. Full variable domain (missing parts from reference TRBV30 and TRBJ2-1): SQTIHQWPATLVQPVGSPLSLECTVEGTSNPNLYWYRQAAGRGLQLLFYSVGIGQISSEVPQNLSASRPQDRQFILSSKKLLLSDSGFYLCAWALAPSSYNEQFFGPGTRLTVL.

This clone was seen a single time. The V and J genes are TRBV9 and TRBJ1-6; D unresolved. V was clipped by 3 bases and J by 5 bases, with 9 bases between them. The CDR3 has 14 residues. CDR1 is SGDLS, CDR2 YYNGEE, per germline. CDR3 in amino acids: CASSAHWDNSPLHF. DNA of the CDR3: TGTGCCAGCAGCGCACATTGGGATAATTCACCCCTCCACTTT.

This clone was counted once. The chain combines TRBV6-2 or TRBV6-3 with TRBJ2-5, with D possibly TRBD1 on 5 matching bases. V lost 0 bases and J 2 bases, leaving 7 bases between the germline ends. The CDR3 runs to 14 residues. Germline CDR1 reads MNHEY; CDR2 reads SVGEGT. The CDR3: CASSYSPGQETQYF. CDR3 bases: TGTGCCAGCAGTTACTCCCCAGGGCAAGAGACCCAGTACTTC.

CDR3 in DNA: TGTGCCAGCAGCGTAGACAACTATGGCTACACCTTC. It translates to CASSVDNYGYTF. This chain joins TRBV9 and TRBJ1-2; D remains unclear. The germline V gene has CDR1 SGDLS and CDR2 YYNGEE. V was trimmed by 0 bases and J by 2 bases, leaving 2 bases between them. The CDR3 length is 12 residues.

The chain combines TRBV6-1 with TRBJ1-4; 9 bases fit TRBD1. Germline CDR1 is MNHNS and CDR2 is SASEGT. The CDR3 is made up of 14 amino acids. Germline trimming cut 3 bases from V and 11 bases from J; bases unmatched to any gene: 7. CDR3 bases: TGTGCCAGCAGTGATGGGACAGGGAGTAGGAAACTGTTTTTT. Translation gives CASSDGTGSRKLFF.

The J gene is TRBJ1-1, the V gene TRBV5-1; D is ambiguous. Trimming pared 3 bases from V and 1 base from J, leaving 10 bases between. Per germline, CDR1 SGHRS and CDR2 YFSETQ. The CDR3 length is 14 residues. DNA of the CDR3: TGCGCCAGCAGCTCCCAGGTCACGAACACTGAAGCTTTCTTT. Translated, it gives CASSSQVTNTEAFF.

This clone was counted once. The genes are TRBV19 and TRBJ1-1, with no clear D. This CDR3 has 16 amino acids. Germline V CDR1 and CDR2: LNHDA, SQIVND (reference sequence). The V end was cut by 3 bases, the J end by 8 bases, with 22 bases between. The CDR3 DNA reads as TGTGCCAGTAGTATTCTAGGCCCCCGGGCAGATGAAGAAGCTTTCTTT. Its protein product is CASSILGPRADEEAFF.